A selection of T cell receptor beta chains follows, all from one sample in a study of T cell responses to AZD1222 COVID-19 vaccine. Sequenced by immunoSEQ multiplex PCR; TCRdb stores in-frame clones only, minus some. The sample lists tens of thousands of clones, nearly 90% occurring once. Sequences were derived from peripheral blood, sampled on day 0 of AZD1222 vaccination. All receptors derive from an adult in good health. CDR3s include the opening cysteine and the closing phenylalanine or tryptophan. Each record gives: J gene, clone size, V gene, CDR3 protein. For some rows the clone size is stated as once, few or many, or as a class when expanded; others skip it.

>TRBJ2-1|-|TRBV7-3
CASSPGTGGSYNEQFF
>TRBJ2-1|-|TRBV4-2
CASSQDRGLAGWNEQFF
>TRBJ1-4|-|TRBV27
CASSFGRAGEKLFF
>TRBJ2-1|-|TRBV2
CASTVTSGGKNEQFF
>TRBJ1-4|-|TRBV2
CASSGTGGMWVF
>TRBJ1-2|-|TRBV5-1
CASSTGQSSGYTF
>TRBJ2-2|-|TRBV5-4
CASSRSATGYPGELFF
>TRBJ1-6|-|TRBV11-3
CASSLEAAGVYSPLHF
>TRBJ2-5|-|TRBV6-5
CASGKYDEGETQYF
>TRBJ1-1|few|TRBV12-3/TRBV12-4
CASSFTGRSEAFF
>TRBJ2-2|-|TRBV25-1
CASSEADVTGELFF
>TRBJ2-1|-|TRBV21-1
CASSFETGGLKDEQFF
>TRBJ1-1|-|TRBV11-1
CASSRGMNTEAFF
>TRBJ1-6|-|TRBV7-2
CASSLVPGSNSPLHF
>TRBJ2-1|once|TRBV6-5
CASSYPPGYEQFF
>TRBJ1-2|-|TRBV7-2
CASSLGRVKNYGYTF
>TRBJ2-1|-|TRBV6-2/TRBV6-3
CASSLTGYNEQFF
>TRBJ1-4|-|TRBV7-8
CASSLAGTAPEKLFF
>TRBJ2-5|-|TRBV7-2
CASSLRLTSGLQETQYF
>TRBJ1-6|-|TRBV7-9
CASSLQGRDSPLHF
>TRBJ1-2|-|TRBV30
CAWSQAPAILLNYGYTF
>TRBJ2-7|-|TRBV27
CASSPEDSSYEQYF
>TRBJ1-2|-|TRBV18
CASSLTGVSNYGYTF
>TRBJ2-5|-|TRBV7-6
CASSLDQGGQETQYF
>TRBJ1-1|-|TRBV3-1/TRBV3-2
CASSPTNTEAFF
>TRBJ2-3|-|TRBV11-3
CASSRGTSRSTDTQYF
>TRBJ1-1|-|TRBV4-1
CASSQAGGGRVTEAFF
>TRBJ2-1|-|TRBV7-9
CASSLAIGGPEQFF
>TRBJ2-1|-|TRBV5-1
CASSLLAGAANEQFF